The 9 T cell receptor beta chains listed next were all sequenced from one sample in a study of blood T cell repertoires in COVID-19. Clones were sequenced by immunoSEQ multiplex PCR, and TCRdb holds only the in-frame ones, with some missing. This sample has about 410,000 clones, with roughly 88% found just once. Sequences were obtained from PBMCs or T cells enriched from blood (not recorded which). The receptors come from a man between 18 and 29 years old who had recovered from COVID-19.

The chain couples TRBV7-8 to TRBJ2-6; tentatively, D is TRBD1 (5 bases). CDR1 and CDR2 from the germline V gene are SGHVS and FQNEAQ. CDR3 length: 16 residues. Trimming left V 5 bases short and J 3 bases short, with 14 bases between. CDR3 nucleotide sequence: TGTGCCAGCAGCCCCTTACAGGTTGGTGGGGCCAACGTCCTGACTTTC. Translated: CASSPLQVGGANVLTF.

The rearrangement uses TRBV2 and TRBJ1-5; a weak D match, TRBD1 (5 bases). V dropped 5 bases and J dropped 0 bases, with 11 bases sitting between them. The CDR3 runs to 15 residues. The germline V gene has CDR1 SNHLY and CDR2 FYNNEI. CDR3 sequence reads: CASSYDSYSNQPQHF. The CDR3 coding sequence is TGTGCCAGCAGTTACGACAGCTATAGCAATCAGCCCCAGCATTTT.

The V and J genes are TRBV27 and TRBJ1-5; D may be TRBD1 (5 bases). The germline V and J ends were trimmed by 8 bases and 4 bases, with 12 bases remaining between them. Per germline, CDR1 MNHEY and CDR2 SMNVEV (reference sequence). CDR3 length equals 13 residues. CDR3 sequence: CASEETVNQPQHF. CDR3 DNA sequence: TGTGCCAGCGAGGAGACAGTTAATCAGCCCCAGCATTTT.

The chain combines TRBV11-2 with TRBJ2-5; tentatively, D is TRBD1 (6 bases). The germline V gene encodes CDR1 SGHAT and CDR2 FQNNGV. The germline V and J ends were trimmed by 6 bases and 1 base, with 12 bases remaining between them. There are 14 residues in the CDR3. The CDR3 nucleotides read TGTGCCAGCAGTCCGCCAGGGGTCCAAGAGACCCAGTACTTC. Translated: CASSPPGVQETQYF.

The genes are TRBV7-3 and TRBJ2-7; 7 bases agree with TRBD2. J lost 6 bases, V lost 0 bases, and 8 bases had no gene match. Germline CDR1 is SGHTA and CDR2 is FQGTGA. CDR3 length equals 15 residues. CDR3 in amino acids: CASSLTGGRSREQYF. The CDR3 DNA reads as TGTGCCAGCAGCTTAACTGGCGGGAGATCGCGCGAGCAGTACTTC. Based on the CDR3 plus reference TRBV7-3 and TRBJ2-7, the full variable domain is GAGVSQTPSNKVTEKGKYVELRCDPISGHTALYWYRQSLGQGPEFLIYFQGTGAADDSGLPNDRFFAVRPEGSVSTLKIQRTERGDSAVYLCASSLTGGRSREQYFGPGTRLTVT.

The CDR3 coding sequence is TGTGCCAGCAGCCAAGAACGAGATTCACCCCTCCACTTT. Its protein product is CASSQERDSPLHF. V is TRBV4-2 and J is TRBJ1-6; D not certain. The CDR3 spans 13 residues. V was cut by 0 bases and J by 8 bases, with 5 bases left in between. From germline, CDR1 is LGHNA and CDR2 YNFKEQ.

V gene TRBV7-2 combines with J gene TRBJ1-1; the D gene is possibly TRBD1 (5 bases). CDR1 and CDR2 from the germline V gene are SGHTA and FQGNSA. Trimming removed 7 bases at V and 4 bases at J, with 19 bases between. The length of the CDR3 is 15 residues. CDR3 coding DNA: TGTGCCAGCACCACTATCGTATTGGGGGGCACTGAAGCTTTCTTT. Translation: CASTTIVLGGTEAFF.

The CDR3 DNA is TGCGCCAGCAGCCCCTTACTAGCGCGATTGACAGATACGCAGTATTTT. Translation: CASSPLLARLTDTQYF. V is TRBV5-1 and J is TRBJ2-3; 7 bases line up with TRBD2. The CDR3 is made up of 16 amino acids. CDR1 is SGHRS, CDR2 YFSETQ, per germline. V was pared by 4 bases and J by 3 bases, with 11 bases of the junction left unmatched.

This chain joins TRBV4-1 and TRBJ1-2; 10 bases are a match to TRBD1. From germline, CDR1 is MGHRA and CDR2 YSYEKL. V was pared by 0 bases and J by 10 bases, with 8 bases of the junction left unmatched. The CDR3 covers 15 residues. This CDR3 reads CASSQDLETGGVYTF. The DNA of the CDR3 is TGCGCCAGCAGCCAAGATCTTGAGACAGGGGGCGTCTACACCTTC.